This TCR beta chain was captured in a study of cytomegalovirus exposure and HLA in healthy donors (dated by TCRdb to about 2017). Broadly, across the study: According to an earlier analysis of 587 of the donors, about 180 million T cells yielded 117 million unique TCR beta sequences and 250 to 350 Gb of sequence data. Donor age, sex, ethnicity and CMV serostatus were compiled together with the repertoire data. Typing coverage differed by locus: A, B, C, DRB1 and DQB1 were typed in about 629-640 donors, DQA1 in 500 to 550, DPA1 in 606, and DPB1 in approximately 450. A later genetic analysis used genome-wide SNP genotypes for 398 of the 666 donors, treating that subset as a discovery cohort. HLA typing covered class I and class II loci at four-digit resolution. Of the 350 to 450 genotyped donors, more than 75% were placed in the genetic ancestry cluster associated with self-reported Caucasian donors. The study aimed to test whether cataloging public T cell receptors could reveal signatures of past pathogen exposure. A later analysis re-analyzed previously published TCR beta repertoires from roughly 630 donors and added high-resolution HLA genotyping to study TCR occurrence patterns. The study combined high-throughput TCR immunosequencing, statistical association of individual TCRs with disease status, and machine learning to predict cytomegalovirus infection status. The T cell repertoires of 666 subjects were profiled by immunosequencing and related to cytomegalovirus serostatus. About 300 gigabases of sequencing data and 78 million or so unique TCR sequences were included in an early release covering about 620 HLA-typed donors. Rather than drawing on any new phenotypic data, the later analysis identified candidate immune exposures from TCR beta sequences and the way those sequences occurred across donors. All discovery cohort repertoires had been generated using a single sequencing platform. Across around 400 genotyped donors of the cohort, an average of about 250,000 unique TCR beta nucleotide sequences per donor were sequenced, and approximately 17% of those sequences were non-productive. Five DR-DQ haplotypes were treated as single units for association and clustering because of strong linkage in the cohort. To decide whether each TCR beta V gene segment behaved as functional or pseudogenic, an earlier analysis of nearly 600 of the donors relied on high-throughput TCR beta sequencing. A separate validation cohort of over a hundred different subjects was used in addition to the roughly 720-subject first cohort.

The library relied on the immunoSEQ multiplex PCR assay. A mixture of 60 forward primers for TCR Vbeta segments and 13 reverse primers for TCR Jbeta segments was used in the multiplex PCR. The CDR3 region of rearranged TCR beta genes was amplified from genomic DNA with a multiplex PCR assay. The amplified TCR beta libraries were sequenced on the Illumina HiSeq System as 87-base-pair reads. Concerning the study's data processing: A later analysis counted 65 million to 90 million unique TCR beta chains across the 550 to 700 repertoires, and some 11 million of these chains were shared by at least two donors. Raw reads were error-corrected and collapsed into unique sequences with a nearest-neighbor algorithm that merged closely related sequences to remove PCR and sequencing errors. V, D and J gene segments were assigned by aligning CDR3 sequences to IMGT reference sequences. For a sequence to be retained, at least a six-nucleotide match to both a V gene segment and a J gene segment was required. Rearrangements were called productive when the CDR3 lacked stop codons and stayed in frame with V and J; all others were non-productive. Following IMGT convention, CDR3 was defined as the stretch from the second conserved V-encoded cysteine to the conserved J-encoded phenylalanine. The earlier analysis of approximately 500 of the donors excluded sequences that lacked an unambiguous match to a single V gene segment. In an earlier analysis of more than 500 of the donors, a V segment was called functional when productive rearrangements were above 56.7%, and segregating when the standard deviation between donors exceeded 5%. A statistical classification framework was developed to diagnose cytomegalovirus status using the catalog of TCR beta chain sequences. A later analysis assigned V and J genes by comparing TCR nucleotide sequences with IMGT/GENE-DB human TR gene sequences. In a later analysis, CDR3 sequences and most-parsimonious VDJ recombination scenarios were assigned using the TCRdist pipeline. In a later analysis, every TCR beta chain was defined by the combination of its CDR3 amino acid sequence and its V-gene family, and reads without a unique V-gene family were dropped. To address suspected cross-contamination and a sequencing artifact, a later analysis removed several hundred highly shared, low-generation-probability nucleotide sequences. For each public chain, a later analysis derived a clonal expansion index from normalized ranks of inferred template counts within each repertoire. A later analysis computed generation probabilities with a VDJ recombination model fitted to out-of-frame rearrangements, and checked the results against IGoR. Hypergeometric tests were used in a later analysis to score TCR-TCR, TCR-HLA and TCR-CMV co-occurrence, with a repertoire-size bias correction applied to the TCR pairs. A later analysis estimated false discovery rates by permuting HLA or CMV assignments 20 times. In a later analysis, co-occurring TCRs were grouped with DBSCAN, and TCRdist sequence similarity was added when clustering was performed within HLA-allele-positive subsets. Repertoires with fewer than 30,000 or more than 120,000 public chains were left out of co-occurrence clustering, as were a handful of repertoires with anomalous nucleotide sharing. TCRdb limited this immuneACCESS table to in-frame rearrangements with V and J called. A share of clones is missing; checked studies link under half to unresolved V genes, and the rest is unexplained. V and J calls and clone size are those listed in that table; D and trimming were worked out from the DNA. The sample data list about 200,000 clones, and around 85% of these were observed just once. The top ten hold about 2.5% of the sample.

General conclusions and limits of the study: Cytomegalovirus status was reported to be diagnosed by the classifier with high specificity and sensitivity in both the original and validation cohorts. Correlated functional status among segregating V segments might be attributable to linkage disequilibrium, but an unknown experimental factor could not be ruled out. Most TCR sequences were observed very rarely across donors, whereas some public TCRs were present in many individuals. The 87-base-pair reads could not distinguish some IMGT-functional V segments, including TRBV6-2 and TRBV6-3, so those segments were excluded. Strong co-occurrence of HLA alleles, especially DR and DQ, made assigning TCR associations to individual alleles difficult. In a later genetic analysis, fewer N-insertions in productive TCRs were reported among donors in an Asian-associated ancestry cluster than the roughly 640-donor mean. Because HLA typing was missing for some donors at each locus, association tests included only the typed subset. A cluster of highly shared sequence variants was judged likely to represent a technical artifact of the sequencing pipeline. This cohort had only TCR beta chains sequenced, and the lack of alpha or paired-chain data limited which features could be detected. Most CMV-associated TCR beta chains appeared to be HLA-restricted in a later analysis, and the HLA associations seemed to be driven largely by CMV exposure. A few of the identified cytomegalovirus-associated TCR beta chains were confirmed in vitro to be specific for cytomegalovirus antigens. A total of 164 TCR beta chains were listed by the study as associated with cytomegalovirus. Immune exposure information for the cohort was limited to CMV serostatus. A further reported finding was that TCR beta sequences accurately predicted the HLA-A and HLA-B alleles for most subjects in the first cohort. In a later genetic analysis, a missense DCLRE1C variant was associated with V-gene and J-gene trimming of TCR beta chains, and the association was replicated in an independent cohort. In a later analysis, several top co-occurrence clusters were reported to appear linked to parvovirus B19, influenza, CMV and Epstein-Barr virus. In a later analysis, TCR association rates were found to vary across HLA loci, with the most associated TCRs seen for DRB1 alleles and the fewest for HLA-C alleles. It was suggested by the authors that the approach could potentially be generalized to other disease states and immunological phenotypes. The earlier analysis of around 600 of the donors excluded roughly 17 rarely observed V segments, including chromosome 9 orphons, because counts were too low. A later analysis associated 15,000 to 20,000 TCR beta sequences with specific HLA alleles at a false discovery rate of 0.05. In an earlier analysis of about 540 of the donors, most TCR beta V segments were observed in productive rearrangements about 87% or about 30% of the time, broadly matching IMGT annotations. In a later analysis, HLA-associated TCR beta chains were found to be more clonally expanded and to have lower generation probabilities than equally common non-associated chains. Presence/absence analyses assumed roughly uniform sequencing depth across donors, an assumption that may not hold.

Trimming costs V 1 base and J 8 bases, and their ends lie 8 bases apart. The germline V gene yields SNHLY for CDR1 and FYNNEI for CDR2. CDR3 length: 12 amino acids, cysteine to phenylalanine. Only the CDR3 portion is preserved as DNA: 36 bases, with reading frame beginning at the first base. Worth noting for this clone: Its antigen is currently not known. No base quality values were provided; no much bigger clone lies one nucleotide off.

The cohort consisted of 600 to 700 healthy bone marrow donors. All cohort members were sampled while nominally healthy, although unrecorded immune exposures were likely present. The donor tested CMV seronegative and was one of the 352 seronegative cohort members. Each donor provided a peripheral blood sample, and peripheral blood mononuclear cells were used for TCR beta sequencing. Genomic DNA extraction from the blood cell samples was performed with the Qiagen DNeasy Blood Extraction Kit. This clonotype was sampled from a woman between 50 and 59 years old in good health and CMV-seronegative. The sequence is built from TRBV2 and TRBJ1-2; the D gene is possibly TRBD1, with 5 bases matching. The sequenced material came from PBMCs. The CDR3 protein is CASSEGGRGYTF. DNA sequence: TGTGCCAGCAGTGAAGGGGGCCGAGGCTACACCTTC.